This TCR beta chain comes out of a study of monozygotic twins with inflammatory bowel disease. Findings and limits, study-wide: The study supported no single strong signal or clonotype linked to IBD. The analysis did not separate different T cell subtypes.

Note on this clonotype: What it binds is unknown.

UMIs that included a 6-nucleotide sample barcode were added by template switching, which took place during cDNA synthesis. Each CDR3 protein gets one entry in TCRdb, which reprocessed the 5' RACE reads and gives no DNA. The sample holds approximately 210,000 distinct CDR3 sequences. After skipping T cell sorting, the authors isolated total RNA from whole blood. The source material was blood. The receptor comes from a human donor with ulcerative colitis or Crohn's disease, or a healthy co-twin of an affected twin (not recorded which).

This CDR3 reads CASSLDSRNEQYF. V and J are TRBV7-6 and TRBJ2-7; TCRdb calls TRBD2, which cannot be checked without DNA. This CDR3 contains 13 residues. Germline CDR1 reads SGHVS; CDR2 reads FNYEAQ.